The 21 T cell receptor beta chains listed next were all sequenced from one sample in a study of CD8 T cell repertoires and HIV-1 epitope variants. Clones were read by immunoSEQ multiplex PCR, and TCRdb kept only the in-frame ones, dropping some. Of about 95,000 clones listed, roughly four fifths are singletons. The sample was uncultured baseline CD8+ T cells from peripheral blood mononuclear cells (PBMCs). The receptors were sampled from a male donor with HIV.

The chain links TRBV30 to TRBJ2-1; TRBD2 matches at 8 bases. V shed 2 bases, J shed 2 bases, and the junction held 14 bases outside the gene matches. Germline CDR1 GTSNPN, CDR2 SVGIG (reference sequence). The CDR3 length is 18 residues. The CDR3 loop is CAWSRQNRLARAYNEQFF. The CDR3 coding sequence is TGTGCCTGGAGTCGACAAAACCGACTAGCGCGCGCCTACAATGAGCAGTTCTTC.

The CDR3 DNA reads TGTGCCAGCATCCAGGGGACCAGGGTCTATCAGCCCCAGCATTTT. Protein sequence: CASIQGTRVYQPQHF. The chain links TRBV7-9 to TRBJ1-5; D possibly corresponds to TRBD1 (6 bases). Looked up from germline, CDR1 is SEHNR and CDR2 is FQNEAQ (reference sequence). The CDR3 contains 15 residues. The germline V and J ends were trimmed by 7 bases and 5 bases, with 18 bases remaining between them.

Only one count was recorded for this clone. This CDR3 is CASSDGRGLYGYTF. The CDR3 coding sequence is TGTGCCAGCAGCGATGGCCGGGGCCTCTATGGCTACACCTTC. This sequence joins TRBV7-9 and TRBJ1-2; TRBD1 might be the D (5 bases). V was trimmed by 5 bases and J by 4 bases, leaving 14 bases between them. Germline CDR1 and CDR2: SEHNR and FQNEAQ (reference sequence). CDR3 size: 14 residues.

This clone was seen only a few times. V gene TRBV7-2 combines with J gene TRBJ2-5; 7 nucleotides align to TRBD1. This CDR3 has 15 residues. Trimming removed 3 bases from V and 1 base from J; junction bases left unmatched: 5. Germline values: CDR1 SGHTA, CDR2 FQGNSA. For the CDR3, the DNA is TGTGCCAGCAGCTTTAGCGAGGGGGCCCAAGAGACCCAGTACTTC. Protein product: CASSFSEGAQETQYF.

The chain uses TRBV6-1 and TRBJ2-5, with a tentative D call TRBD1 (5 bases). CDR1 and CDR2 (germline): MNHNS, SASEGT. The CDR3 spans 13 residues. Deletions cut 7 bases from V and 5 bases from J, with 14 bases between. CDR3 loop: CASIRIKGETQYF. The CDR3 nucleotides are TGTGCCAGCATTAGGATCAAGGGGGAGACCCAGTACTTC.

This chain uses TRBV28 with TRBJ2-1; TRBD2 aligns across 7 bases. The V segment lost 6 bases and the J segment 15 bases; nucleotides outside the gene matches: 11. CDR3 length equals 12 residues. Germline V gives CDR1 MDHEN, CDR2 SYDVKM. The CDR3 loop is CASSRGSGDGFF. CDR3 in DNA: TGTGCCAGCAGCCGGGGGAGCGGGGATGGGTTCTTC.

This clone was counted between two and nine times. The CDR3 bases are TGTGCCAGCAGCTTGGTTGGGCCACACACAGATACGCAGTATTTT. Translation gives CASSLVGPHTDTQYF. The chain combines TRBV5-6 with TRBJ2-3, with unresolved D. Trimming cost V 0 bases and J 2 bases, with 10 bases left between them. Germline CDR1 is SGHDT and CDR2 is YYEEEE. The CDR3 is 15 residues long.

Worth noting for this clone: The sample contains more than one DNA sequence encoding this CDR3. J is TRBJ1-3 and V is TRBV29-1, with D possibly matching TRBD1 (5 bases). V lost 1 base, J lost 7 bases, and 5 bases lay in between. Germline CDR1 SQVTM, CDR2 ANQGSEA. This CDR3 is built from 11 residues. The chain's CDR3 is CSVEGGNTIYF. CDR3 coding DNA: TGCAGCGTTGAAGGGGGGAACACCATATATTTT.

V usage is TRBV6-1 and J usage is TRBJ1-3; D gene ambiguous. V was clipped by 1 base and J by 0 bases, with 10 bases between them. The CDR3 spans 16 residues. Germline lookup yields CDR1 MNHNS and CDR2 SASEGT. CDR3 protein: CASSEVGRSSGNTIYF. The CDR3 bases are TGTGCCAGCAGTGAAGTAGGACGGAGCTCTGGAAACACCATATATTTT.

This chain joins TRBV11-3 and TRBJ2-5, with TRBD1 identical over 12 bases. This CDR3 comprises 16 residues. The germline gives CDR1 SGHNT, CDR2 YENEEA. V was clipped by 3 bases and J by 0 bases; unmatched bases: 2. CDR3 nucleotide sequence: TGTGCCAGCAGCTTGGGGACAGGGGGCTACCAAGAGACCCAGTACTTC. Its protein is CASSLGTGGYQETQYF.

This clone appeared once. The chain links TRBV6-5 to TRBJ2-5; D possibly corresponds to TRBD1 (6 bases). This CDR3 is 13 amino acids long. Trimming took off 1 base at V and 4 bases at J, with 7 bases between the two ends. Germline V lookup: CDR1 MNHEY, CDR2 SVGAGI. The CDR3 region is CASSYYRAETQYF. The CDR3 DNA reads TGTGCCAGCAGTTACTACAGGGCAGAGACCCAGTACTTC.

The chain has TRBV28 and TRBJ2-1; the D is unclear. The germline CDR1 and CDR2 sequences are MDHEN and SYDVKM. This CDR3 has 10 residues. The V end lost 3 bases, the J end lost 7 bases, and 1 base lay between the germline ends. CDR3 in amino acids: CASSFNEQFF. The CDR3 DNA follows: TGTGCCAGCAGTTTTAATGAGCAGTTCTTC.

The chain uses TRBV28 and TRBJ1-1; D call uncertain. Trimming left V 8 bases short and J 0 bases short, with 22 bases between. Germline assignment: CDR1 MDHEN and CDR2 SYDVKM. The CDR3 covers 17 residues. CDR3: CASASQKAGGMNTEAFF. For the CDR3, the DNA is TGTGCCAGCGCATCCCAGAAGGCGGGTGGGATGAACACTGAAGCTTTCTTT.

CDR3 sequence reads: CASQMGPNQPQHF. CDR3 sequence (DNA): TGTGCCAGCCAAATGGGGCCAAATCAGCCCCAGCATTTT. The chain recombines TRBV2 with TRBJ1-5; maybe TRBD1 (5 bases). Germline V gene lookup returns CDR1 SNHLY and CDR2 FYNNEI. The CDR3 covers 13 residues. The V end lost 8 bases, the J end lost 4 bases, and 12 bases lay between the germline ends. Full variable domain (outside the CDR3, taken from reference TRBV2 and TRBJ1-5): EPEVTQTPSHQVTQMGQEVILRCVPISNHLYFYWYRQILGQKVEFLVSFYNNEISEKSEIFDDQFSVERPDGSNFTLKIRSTKLEDSAMYFCASQMGPNQPQHFGDGTRLSIL.

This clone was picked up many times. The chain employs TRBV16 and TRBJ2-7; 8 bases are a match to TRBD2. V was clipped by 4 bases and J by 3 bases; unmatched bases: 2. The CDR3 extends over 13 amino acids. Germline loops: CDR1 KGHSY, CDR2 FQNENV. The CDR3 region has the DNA TGTGCCAGCAGCCCGGGGGGGGACTACGAGCAGTACTTC. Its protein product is CASSPGGDYEQYF.

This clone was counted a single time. The DNA of the CDR3 is TGCGCCAGCAGCTTATCGACGGTTGGAAACACCATATATTTT. Translating it yields CASSLSTVGNTIYF. J is TRBJ1-3 and V is TRBV5-1; D uncertain. CDR3 length: 14 residues. Germline CDR1 reads SGHRS; CDR2 reads YFSETQ. V was clipped by 2 bases and J by 3 bases, with 9 bases between them.

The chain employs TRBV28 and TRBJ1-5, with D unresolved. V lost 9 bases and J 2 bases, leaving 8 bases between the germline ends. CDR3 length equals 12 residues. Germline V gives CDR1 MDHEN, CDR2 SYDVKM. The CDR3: CASLQRNQPQHF. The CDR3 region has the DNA TGTGCCAGTTTGCAGCGCAATCAGCCCCAGCATTTT.

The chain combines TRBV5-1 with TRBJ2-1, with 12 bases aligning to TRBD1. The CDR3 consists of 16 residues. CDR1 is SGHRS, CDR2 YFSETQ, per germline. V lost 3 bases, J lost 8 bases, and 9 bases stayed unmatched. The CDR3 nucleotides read TGCGCCAGCAGCTCCCAGGGGACAGGGGGCGCCGATGAGCAGTTCTTC. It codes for CASSSQGTGGADEQFF.

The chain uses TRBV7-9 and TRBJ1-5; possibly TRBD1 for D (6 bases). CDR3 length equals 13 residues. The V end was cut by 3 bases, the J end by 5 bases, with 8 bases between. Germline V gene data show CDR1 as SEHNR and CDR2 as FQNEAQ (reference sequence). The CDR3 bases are TGTGCCAGCAGCTTGCAGGGGTATCAGCCCCAGCATTTT. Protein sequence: CASSLQGYQPQHF.

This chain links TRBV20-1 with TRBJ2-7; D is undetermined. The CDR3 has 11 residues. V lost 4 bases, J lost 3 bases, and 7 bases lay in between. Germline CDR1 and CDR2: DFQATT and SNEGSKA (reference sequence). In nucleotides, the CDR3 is TGCAGTGCTAACCCGTACTACGAGCAGTACTTC. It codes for CSANPYYEQYF.

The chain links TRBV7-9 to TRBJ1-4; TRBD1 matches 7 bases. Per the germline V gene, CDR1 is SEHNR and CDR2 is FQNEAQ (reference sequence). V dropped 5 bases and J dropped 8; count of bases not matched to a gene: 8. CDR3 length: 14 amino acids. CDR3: CASSPRGKDEKLFF. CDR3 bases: TGTGCCAGCAGCCCCAGGGGGAAGGACGAAAAACTGTTTTTT.